The clone carrying this T cell receptor (beta chain) occurred once. The entirety of the isolated RNA underwent reverse transcription, so expressed TCRB transcripts were sequenced. The protocol was immunoSEQ multiplex PCR, while the TCRdb copy is restricted to in-frame clones and leaves out a portion. The profile shows around 300,000 clones, 12% to 15% of them singletons. This CDR3 is 14 amino acids long. Germline CDR1 reads MNHEY; CDR2 reads SVGAGI. Unmatched junction bases numbered 3, after V lost 2 bases and J lost 2 bases. One heparinised draw, averaging about 116 mL, was taken per donor. The source of the sample is a study of beta chain features in type 1 diabetes.

The chain has TRBV6-5 and TRBJ2-7; 7 bases line up with TRBD1. The sequence derives from a man aged 25 to 40 in good health. Source material: central memory CD4+ T cells from blood. The CDR3 sequence is CASSYTTGTYEQYF. CDR3 in DNA: TGTGCCAGCAGTTACACGACAGGGACCTACGAGCAGTACTTC.